This T cell receptor delta chain was obtained from a study of γδ T cells in repeated Plasmodium falciparum infection. Across the study: Four controlled malaria infections with P. falciparum NF54 spanned less than 800 days. Findings of the study overall: Vdelta2-negative gammadelta repertoires appeared less diverse and less shared in Malian than Australian children.

CDR1 is TSESDYY, CDR2 QEAYKQQN, per germline. This CDR3 has 13 residues. TRG and TRD sequences were obtained from every sorted gammadelta sample. TCRdb reanalyzed the multiplex PCR reads using CATT. In the table there are over 55,000 delta-chain clones, around 1.5% of which are singletons. Vgamma9/Vdelta2+ and Vdelta2-negative gammadelta T cells were flow-sorted from PBMC for bulk sequencing. On this clone: The antigen is not known. TCRdb's entry gives the protein of a much larger clone, which mismatches this DNA's translation at residue 11, likely from a read error; the protein reported here is translated from the DNA.

The TCR comes from a pool of human donors (malaria-infected and uninfected, not separated). This chain connects TRAV38-2/DV8 to TRDJ1; D possibly corresponds to TRDD3 (6 bases). Sequenced sample: gamma-delta T cells from blood. For the CDR3, the DNA is TGTGCTTATAGTCGGGGCCCGGGATATAAATTCATCTTT. This translates into CAYSRGPGYKFIF.